Listed below are T cell receptor beta chains from one sample, sequenced in a study of shared clonotypes between healthy human individuals. This table comes from immunoSEQ multiplex PCR, and its TCRdb copy is limited to in-frame clones, with some not included. The data hold around 2,000,000 clones, with approximately 95% observed a single time. The sequencing sample was made of naive CD8+ T cells sorted from blood. Source of these receptors: a man aged 18 to 30 in good health. Each CDR3 is given with its conserved first and last residue. Fields, in order: clone size, V gene, D gene, J gene, CDR3 protein, CDR3 DNA. D genes are given only for firm matches. The size field is filled for only some rows; it gives once, few, many or a size class.

clone_size: .; v_call: TRBV5-1; d_call: TRBD1; j_call: TRBJ2-5; cdr3_aa: CASSWELGGLYQETQYF; cdr3_nt: TGCGCCAGCAGCTGGGAGTTAGGGGGCCTCTACCAAGAGACCCAGTACTTC
clone_size: .; v_call: TRBV10-2; d_call: .; j_call: TRBJ2-1; cdr3_aa: CASIGGVYNEQFF; cdr3_nt: TGCGCCAGCATCGGGGGCGTCTACAATGAGCAGTTCTTC
clone_size: .; v_call: TRBV9; d_call: TRBD2; j_call: TRBJ2-5; cdr3_aa: CASSARPGLQETQYF; cdr3_nt: TGTGCCAGCAGCGCGAGACCGGGACTACAAGAGACCCAGTACTTC
clone_size: .; v_call: TRBV7-2; d_call: .; j_call: TRBJ1-6; cdr3_aa: CASSLGFSPLHF; cdr3_nt: TGTGCCAGCAGCTTAGGATTTTCACCCCTCCACTTT
clone_size: .; v_call: TRBV30; d_call: .; j_call: TRBJ2-1; cdr3_aa: CAWSLHSGTDNEQFF; cdr3_nt: TGTGCCTGGAGTTTACATAGCGGTACGGACAATGAGCAGTTCTTC
clone_size: .; v_call: TRBV4-1; d_call: TRBD1; j_call: TRBJ2-7; cdr3_aa: CASSQVTGQGFYEQYF; cdr3_nt: TGCGCCAGCAGCCAAGTTACGGGACAGGGATTCTACGAGCAGTACTTC
clone_size: .; v_call: TRBV30; d_call: .; j_call: TRBJ2-5; cdr3_aa: CAWSVSGEQYF; cdr3_nt: TGTGCCTGGAGTGTCTCCGGGGAGCAGTACTTC
clone_size: .; v_call: TRBV5-8; d_call: .; j_call: TRBJ2-7; cdr3_aa: CASSLVANRLKGHEQYF; cdr3_nt: TGTGCCAGCAGCTTGGTGGCGAACCGACTAAAAGGTCACGAGCAGTACTTC
clone_size: .; v_call: TRBV14; d_call: .; j_call: TRBJ2-1; cdr3_aa: CASSRKGTPYHEQFF; cdr3_nt: TGTGCCAGCAGCCGAAAAGGAACACCCTACCATGAGCAGTTCTTC
clone_size: .; v_call: TRBV7-6; d_call: .; j_call: TRBJ2-7; cdr3_aa: CASSLKEAYEQYF; cdr3_nt: TGTGCCAGCAGCTTAAAGGAAGCCTACGAGCAGTACTTC
clone_size: .; v_call: TRBV7-2; d_call: .; j_call: TRBJ2-7; cdr3_aa: CASGPRARGEQYF; cdr3_nt: TGTGCCAGCGGGCCACGCGCTCGAGGCGAGCAGTACTTC
clone_size: .; v_call: TRBV11-2; d_call: .; j_call: TRBJ2-1; cdr3_aa: CASSLPDQTPGGFF; cdr3_nt: TGTGCCAGCAGCTTACCGGACCAGACCCCAGGCGGGTTCTTC
clone_size: .; v_call: TRBV6-6; d_call: .; j_call: TRBJ1-2; cdr3_aa: CASSYVGYTF; cdr3_nt: TGTGCCAGCAGTTACGTCGGCTACACCTTC
clone_size: once; v_call: TRBV2; d_call: TRBD2; j_call: TRBJ2-3; cdr3_aa: CASLLAGGTDTQYF; cdr3_nt: TGTGCCAGTTTACTAGCGGGGGGCACAGATACGCAGTATTTT
clone_size: .; v_call: TRBV18; d_call: TRBD1; j_call: TRBJ1-4; cdr3_aa: CASSSEDRGRLNEKLFF; cdr3_nt: TGTGCCAGCTCAAGCGAAGACAGGGGGCGTTTGAATGAAAAACTGTTTTTT
clone_size: .; v_call: TRBV9; d_call: .; j_call: TRBJ2-5; cdr3_aa: CASSAEGVEETQYF; cdr3_nt: TGTGCCAGCAGCGCGGAGGGGGTAGAAGAGACCCAGTACTTC
clone_size: .; v_call: TRBV10-2; d_call: .; j_call: TRBJ1-1; cdr3_aa: CASSDLGGLTEAFF; cdr3_nt: TGCGCCAGCAGCGACCTCGGGGGTTTAACTGAAGCTTTCTTT
clone_size: .; v_call: TRBV7-9; d_call: .; j_call: TRBJ1-1; cdr3_aa: CASSPRPSTEAFF; cdr3_nt: TGTGCCAGCAGCCCACGACCTTCCACTGAAGCTTTCTTT
clone_size: once; v_call: TRBV6-6; d_call: TRBD1; j_call: TRBJ1-1; cdr3_aa: CASSYPVSGGTEAFF; cdr3_nt: TGTGCCAGCAGTTACCCGGTGTCAGGGGGGACTGAAGCTTTCTTT
clone_size: .; v_call: TRBV11-2; d_call: TRBD2; j_call: TRBJ2-5; cdr3_aa: CASSRTSGGQETQYF; cdr3_nt: TGTGCCAGCAGCCGGACTAGCGGGGGCCAAGAGACCCAGTACTTC
clone_size: .; v_call: TRBV6-1; d_call: .; j_call: TRBJ2-7; cdr3_aa: CASSETPWGGAESSYEQYF; cdr3_nt: TGTGCCAGCAGTGAAACCCCCTGGGGGGGGGCGGAAAGTTCCTACGAGCAGTACTTC
clone_size: .; v_call: TRBV30; d_call: .; j_call: TRBJ2-5; cdr3_aa: CAWPARRAVQETQYF; cdr3_nt: TGTGCCTGGCCTGCCCGGAGGGCGGTTCAAGAGACCCAGTACTTC
clone_size: .; v_call: TRBV19; d_call: .; j_call: TRBJ1-1; cdr3_aa: CASSIGTVEAFF; cdr3_nt: TGTGCCAGTAGTATAGGTACAGTCGAAGCTTTCTTT
clone_size: .; v_call: TRBV28; d_call: .; j_call: TRBJ2-7; cdr3_aa: CASSDIYEQYF; cdr3_nt: TGTGCCAGCAGTGATATCTACGAGCAGTACTTC